One TCR beta chain is described in this entry. Its antigen is unidentified. The PCR was carried out with 60 Vbeta primers and 13 Jbeta primers. Profiling relied on immunoSEQ multiplex PCR, and the TCRdb table lists in-frame clones only, not all of them. The sample comprises 150,000 to 200,000 clones, under 80% of which are singletons, and around 1.3% rests with the top ten. From germline, CDR1 is MDHEN and CDR2 SYDVKM. J lost 0 bases, V lost 6 bases, and 10 bases had no gene match. This CDR3 is built from 16 residues. These data belong to a study of cytomegalovirus exposure and HLA in healthy donors. The study, taken as a whole, reports: The only immune exposure information that was available was CMV serostatus. According to a later analysis, most TCR beta chains associated with CMV appeared HLA-restricted. Researchers catalogued approximately 170 TCR beta chains as cytomegalovirus-associated.

This cohort consisted of healthy bone marrow donors. This chain uses TRBV28 with TRBJ1-2; 7 bases line up with TRBD1. This receptor was identified in a woman in her 30s in good health and CMV-seronegative. Material for sequencing was PBMCs. In DNA, the CDR3 is TGTGCCAGCAGGATGAGACAGGGTCAAGCTAACTATGGCTACACCTTC. It codes for CASRMRQGQANYGYTF.